This is a list of T cell receptor beta chains from one sample in a study of identical twins. TCRdb ran MiXCR on the 5' RACE reads and lists one entry per CDR3 protein. The sample shows 1.5 million to 2 million distinct CDR3 sequences, less than 35% of them seen only once. Sequencing input: cord blood. The source is a newborn girl in good health. CDR3s include the opening cysteine and the closing phenylalanine or tryptophan. D genes are given only for firm matches. Rows give clone size only sometimes, using once, few, many, or a class for an expanded clone.

clone_size: -
d_call: -
v_call: TRBV10-3
cdr3_length: 16
j_call: TRBJ2-7
cdr3_aa: CATSGEITHIPYEQYF
cdr3_nt: TGTGCCACGTCGGGGGAAATCACACATATCCCCTACGAGCAGTACTTC

clone_size: -
d_call: TRBD2
v_call: TRBV5-4
cdr3_length: 16
j_call: TRBJ2-7
cdr3_aa: CASSLGPSGMSYEQYF
cdr3_nt: TGTGCCAGCAGCTTGGGTCCTAGCGGTATGTCCTACGAGCAGTACTTC

clone_size: -
d_call: TRBD2
v_call: TRBV20-1
cdr3_length: 13
j_call: TRBJ2-4
cdr3_aa: CSARRESENIQYF
cdr3_nt: TGCAGTGCTAGGCGGGAGTCGGAAAACATTCAGTACTTC

clone_size: -
d_call: -
v_call: TRBV5-1
cdr3_length: 13
j_call: TRBJ1-1
cdr3_aa: CASSLMQSTEAFF
cdr3_nt: TGCGCCAGCAGCTTGATGCAGAGCACTGAAGCTTTCTTT

clone_size: few
d_call: -
v_call: TRBV20-1
cdr3_length: 12
j_call: TRBJ2-2
cdr3_aa: CSARSGVGELFF
cdr3_nt: TGCAGTGCTAGGAGTGGGGTCGGGGAGCTGTTTTTT

clone_size: -
d_call: -
v_call: TRBV28
cdr3_length: 19
j_call: TRBJ1-4
cdr3_aa: CASSGLPRGGDATNEKLFF
cdr3_nt: TGTGCCAGCAGTGGACTCCCCCGCGGGGGCGATGCAACTAATGAAAAACTGTTTTTT

clone_size: many
d_call: -
v_call: TRBV7-2
cdr3_length: 15
j_call: TRBJ2-3
cdr3_aa: CASSFWDISTDTQYF
cdr3_nt: TGTGCCAGCAGCTTCTGGGACATCAGCACAGATACGCAGTATTTT

clone_size: once
d_call: -
v_call: TRBV12-3/TRBV12-4
cdr3_length: 11
j_call: TRBJ2-3
cdr3_aa: CAGSLRATQYF
cdr3_nt: TGTGCCGGCAGTTTAAGGGCTACGCAGTATTTT

clone_size: -
d_call: TRBD1
v_call: TRBV20-1
cdr3_length: 14
j_call: TRBJ1-1
cdr3_aa: CSARRTGPARRAFF
cdr3_nt: TGCAGTGCAAGACGGACAGGGCCGGCGCGCCGAGCTTTCTTT

clone_size: few
d_call: -
v_call: TRBV7-2
cdr3_length: 13
j_call: TRBJ1-5
cdr3_aa: CASSSGGNRPQHF
cdr3_nt: TGTGCCAGCAGCTCGGGTGGCAATCGGCCCCAGCATTTT

clone_size: -
d_call: TRBD2
v_call: TRBV6-5
cdr3_length: 16
j_call: TRBJ2-7
cdr3_aa: CASSYWPTSGYNEQYF
cdr3_nt: TGTGCCAGCAGTTATTGGCCGACTAGCGGCTACAATGAGCAGTACTTC

clone_size: -
d_call: -
v_call: TRBV4-1
cdr3_length: 18
j_call: TRBJ2-1
cdr3_aa: CASSPVLIKESSYNEQFF
cdr3_nt: TGCGCCAGCAGCCCCGTGCTGATAAAGGAAAGCTCCTACAATGAGCAGTTCTTC

clone_size: few
d_call: -
v_call: TRBV7-9
cdr3_length: 14
j_call: TRBJ1-2
cdr3_aa: CASSLAQGLYGYTF
cdr3_nt: TGTGCCAGCAGCTTAGCGCAGGGTCTCTATGGCTACACCTTC

clone_size: few
d_call: TRBD2
v_call: TRBV5-5
cdr3_length: 17
j_call: TRBJ2-7
cdr3_aa: CASSLVLADSPPYEQYF
cdr3_nt: TGTGCCAGCAGCTTGGTTCTAGCGGACTCCCCTCCCTACGAGCAGTACTTC

clone_size: once
d_call: TRBD2
v_call: TRBV25-1
cdr3_length: 16
j_call: TRBJ2-7
cdr3_aa: CASSPAGGPGTNEQYF
cdr3_nt: TGTGCCAGCAGTCCAGCGGGGGGTCCCGGTACTAACGAGCAGTACTTC

clone_size: few
d_call: TRBD2
v_call: TRBV4-2
cdr3_length: 19
j_call: TRBJ2-7
cdr3_aa: CASSLSQGLAGGRPYEQYF
cdr3_nt: TGTGCCAGCAGCCTTTCCCAGGGACTAGCGGGAGGGAGACCCTACGAGCAGTACTTC

clone_size: -
d_call: -
v_call: TRBV7-2
cdr3_length: 13
j_call: TRBJ1-3
cdr3_aa: CASSISPGNTIYF
cdr3_nt: TGTGCCAGCAGCATATCCCCGGGAAACACCATATATTTT

clone_size: -
d_call: TRBD1
v_call: TRBV7-2
cdr3_length: 18
j_call: TRBJ1-6
cdr3_aa: CASSLVPILGTANSPLHF
cdr3_nt: TGTGCCAGCAGCTTAGTCCCAATACTCGGGACAGCCAATTCACCCCTCCACTTT

clone_size: few
d_call: -
v_call: TRBV6-5
cdr3_length: 15
j_call: TRBJ1-2
cdr3_aa: CASSYSNQGYYGYTF
cdr3_nt: TGTGCCAGCAGTTACTCGAATCAGGGGTACTATGGCTACACCTTC

clone_size: many
d_call: -
v_call: TRBV25-1
cdr3_length: 18
j_call: TRBJ2-1
cdr3_aa: CASSEVSPIAPGDNEQFF
cdr3_nt: TGTGCCAGCAGTGAAGTCTCCCCCATAGCCCCGGGGGACAATGAGCAGTTCTTC

clone_size: -
d_call: -
v_call: TRBV12-3/TRBV12-4
cdr3_length: 14
j_call: TRBJ2-3
cdr3_aa: CASSLQGPPDTQYF
cdr3_nt: TGTGCCAGCAGTTTACAGGGACCCCCAGATACGCAGTATTTT

clone_size: few
d_call: -
v_call: TRBV25-1
cdr3_length: 14
j_call: TRBJ2-7
cdr3_aa: CASSGWRVNNEQYF
cdr3_nt: TGTGCCAGCAGTGGGTGGCGAGTTAACAATGAGCAGTACTTC

clone_size: -
d_call: -
v_call: TRBV7-2
cdr3_length: 17
j_call: TRBJ1-1
cdr3_aa: CASSLRQGRNMNTEAFF
cdr3_nt: TGTGCCAGCAGCTTAAGGCAGGGGAGAAATATGAACACTGAAGCTTTCTTT

clone_size: -
d_call: TRBD2
v_call: TRBV5-1
cdr3_length: 18
j_call: TRBJ2-1
cdr3_aa: CASSLGTGGGAFYNEQFF
cdr3_nt: TGCGCCAGCAGCTTGGGGACTGGCGGGGGGGCCTTCTACAATGAGCAGTTCTTC

clone_size: -
d_call: -
v_call: TRBV19
cdr3_length: 16
j_call: TRBJ1-5
cdr3_aa: CAPRGPSDYSNQPQHF
cdr3_nt: TGTGCCCCAAGGGGACCCAGCGATTATAGCAATCAGCCCCAGCATTTT

clone_size: few
d_call: -
v_call: TRBV27
cdr3_length: 15
j_call: TRBJ2-7
cdr3_aa: CASSSGPWANYEQYF
cdr3_nt: TGTGCCAGCAGCTCCGGACCCTGGGCGAACTACGAGCAGTACTTC

clone_size: few
d_call: TRBD2
v_call: TRBV28
cdr3_length: 15
j_call: TRBJ2-3
cdr3_aa: CASRYGTSVTDTQYF
cdr3_nt: TGTGCCAGCAGGTACGGGACTAGCGTCACAGATACGCAGTATTTT

clone_size: -
d_call: -
v_call: TRBV2
cdr3_length: 13
j_call: TRBJ2-7
cdr3_aa: CASTKGGSYEQYF
cdr3_nt: TGTGCCAGCACGAAAGGGGGTTCCTACGAGCAGTACTTC

clone_size: -
d_call: -
v_call: TRBV6-1
cdr3_length: 15
j_call: TRBJ2-6
cdr3_aa: CASSKTDSGANVLTF
cdr3_nt: TGTGCCAGCAGTAAGACAGACTCTGGGGCCAACGTCCTGACTTTC

clone_size: few
d_call: -
v_call: TRBV5-5
cdr3_length: 14
j_call: TRBJ2-3
cdr3_aa: CASSLFLSADTQYF
cdr3_nt: TGTGCCAGCAGCTTATTTTTATCTGCAGATACGCAGTATTTT

clone_size: -
d_call: -
v_call: TRBV6-6
cdr3_length: 12
j_call: TRBJ1-5
cdr3_aa: CASGLINQPQHF
cdr3_nt: TGTGCCAGCGGACTGATTAATCAGCCCCAGCATTTT

clone_size: -
d_call: TRBD2
v_call: TRBV2
cdr3_length: 15
j_call: TRBJ2-1
cdr3_aa: CASIRLAGNDNEQFF
cdr3_nt: TGTGCCAGCATCCGACTAGCGGGGAACGACAATGAGCAGTTCTTC

clone_size: -
d_call: -
v_call: TRBV5-4
cdr3_length: 17
j_call: TRBJ2-6
cdr3_aa: CASSFGSPSSGANVLTF
cdr3_nt: TGTGCCAGCAGCTTTGGATCCCCGAGCTCTGGGGCCAACGTCCTGACTTTC

clone_size: few
d_call: TRBD2
v_call: TRBV25-1
cdr3_length: 15
j_call: TRBJ2-1
cdr3_aa: CASSEFGRAYNEQFF
cdr3_nt: TGTGCCAGCAGTGAATTCGGGAGGGCCTACAATGAGCAGTTCTTC

clone_size: few
d_call: -
v_call: TRBV4-2
cdr3_length: 15
j_call: TRBJ1-2
cdr3_aa: CASSQSPDGPYGYTF
cdr3_nt: TGTGCCAGCAGCCAAAGCCCGGATGGACCCTATGGCTACACCTTC

clone_size: many
d_call: TRBD1
v_call: TRBV29-1
cdr3_length: 9
j_call: TRBJ2-5
cdr3_aa: CSVDRGLYF
cdr3_nt: TGCAGCGTTGACAGGGGGCTGTACTTC

clone_size: -
d_call: -
v_call: TRBV7-6
cdr3_length: 16
j_call: TRBJ2-7
cdr3_aa: CASSLHGQSRSYEQYF
cdr3_nt: TGTGCCAGCAGCTTACATGGGCAAAGTAGATCCTACGAGCAGTACTTC

clone_size: few
d_call: TRBD1
v_call: TRBV12-3/TRBV12-4
cdr3_length: 14
j_call: TRBJ2-1
cdr3_aa: CASSFTGANNEQFF
cdr3_nt: TGTGCCAGCAGTTTTACAGGGGCTAACAATGAGCAGTTCTTC

clone_size: -
d_call: -
v_call: TRBV20-1
cdr3_length: 14
j_call: TRBJ1-1
cdr3_aa: CSALADVMNTEAFF
cdr3_nt: TGCAGTGCTTTGGCGGACGTCATGAACACTGAAGCTTTCTTT

clone_size: -
d_call: -
v_call: TRBV25-1
cdr3_length: 15
j_call: TRBJ2-7
cdr3_aa: CASSRYLGQTYEQYF
cdr3_nt: TGTGCCAGCAGCCGTTACCTCGGACAGACCTACGAGCAGTACTTC

clone_size: -
d_call: -
v_call: TRBV11-2
cdr3_length: 12
j_call: TRBJ2-7
cdr3_aa: CASSFQIYEQYF
cdr3_nt: TGTGCCAGCAGCTTCCAAATCTACGAGCAGTACTTC

clone_size: few
d_call: TRBD1
v_call: TRBV15
cdr3_length: 17
j_call: TRBJ1-5
cdr3_aa: CATSEQTGSKGNQPQHF
cdr3_nt: TGTGCCACCAGCGAACAGACAGGGTCAAAAGGCAATCAGCCCCAGCATTTT

clone_size: -
d_call: TRBD2
v_call: TRBV6-5
cdr3_length: 13
j_call: TRBJ2-3
cdr3_aa: CATSPAGVDTQYF
cdr3_nt: TGTGCCACCTCACCAGCGGGAGTAGATACGCAGTATTTT

clone_size: -
d_call: -
v_call: TRBV29-1
cdr3_length: 13
j_call: TRBJ2-5
cdr3_aa: CSASRGAGNEQYF
cdr3_nt: TGCAGCGCCTCAAGGGGGGCCGGGAATGAGCAGTACTTC

clone_size: -
d_call: -
v_call: TRBV5-1
cdr3_length: 16
j_call: TRBJ2-1
cdr3_aa: CASSALEGAPYNEQFF
cdr3_nt: TGCGCCAGCAGCGCGTTAGAAGGGGCACCCTACAATGAGCAGTTCTTC

clone_size: -
d_call: -
v_call: TRBV12-5
cdr3_length: 14
j_call: TRBJ2-3
cdr3_aa: CASGLGSVRDTQYF
cdr3_nt: TGTGCTAGTGGTTTGGGATCTGTAAGAGATACGCAGTATTTT

clone_size: once
d_call: -
v_call: TRBV3-1
cdr3_length: 15
j_call: TRBJ1-3
cdr3_aa: CASTTGGAYGNTIYF
cdr3_nt: TGTGCCAGCACCACGGGGGGGGCGTACGGAAACACCATATATTTT

clone_size: few
d_call: TRBD1
v_call: TRBV6-6
cdr3_length: 16
j_call: TRBJ2-1
cdr3_aa: CASSYVRGTGVDEQFF
cdr3_nt: TGTGCCAGCAGTTATGTGAGGGGGACAGGGGTTGATGAGCAGTTCTTC

clone_size: -
d_call: -
v_call: TRBV7-8
cdr3_length: 19
j_call: TRBJ1-4
cdr3_aa: CASSLLLGGRELANEKLFF
cdr3_nt: TGTGCCAGCAGCTTACTCCTAGGTGGCAGGGAGTTAGCTAATGAAAAACTGTTTTTT

clone_size: few
d_call: -
v_call: TRBV20-1
cdr3_length: 14
j_call: TRBJ1-1
cdr3_aa: CSAREGGVNTEAFF
cdr3_nt: TGCAGTGCTAGAGAGGGAGGGGTGAACACTGAAGCTTTCTTT

clone_size: -
d_call: -
v_call: TRBV11-2
cdr3_length: 15
j_call: TRBJ2-1
cdr3_aa: CASSSEISSYNEQFF
cdr3_nt: TGTGCCAGCAGCTCAGAGATTAGCTCCTACAATGAGCAGTTCTTC

clone_size: -
d_call: -
v_call: TRBV21-1
cdr3_length: 16
j_call: TRBJ2-3
cdr3_aa: CASSKGSSRPTDTQYF
cdr3_nt: TGTGCCAGCAGCAAAGGAAGTAGCCGACCCACAGATACGCAGTATTTT

clone_size: -
d_call: TRBD2
v_call: TRBV10-3
cdr3_length: 12
j_call: TRBJ2-5
cdr3_aa: CAISPGRGTQYF
cdr3_nt: TGTGCCATCAGCCCCGGGAGGGGGACCCAGTACTTC

clone_size: few
d_call: -
v_call: TRBV27
cdr3_length: 15
j_call: TRBJ1-2
cdr3_aa: CASSLSGGTAYGYTF
cdr3_nt: TGTGCCAGCAGTTTATCGGGGGGAACGGCCTATGGCTACACCTTC

clone_size: -
d_call: -
v_call: TRBV10-3
cdr3_length: 14
j_call: TRBJ1-2
cdr3_aa: CAISEPGGSYGYTF
cdr3_nt: TGTGCCATCAGTGAGCCCGGGGGCAGCTATGGCTACACCTTC

clone_size: few
d_call: -
v_call: TRBV3-1
cdr3_length: 13
j_call: TRBJ2-5
cdr3_aa: CASSQAQQETQYF
cdr3_nt: TGTGCCAGCAGCCAAGCACAACAAGAGACCCAGTACTTC

clone_size: -
d_call: -
v_call: TRBV20-1
cdr3_length: 14
j_call: TRBJ2-7
cdr3_aa: CSARERGRNYEQYF
cdr3_nt: TGCAGTGCTAGAGAACGGGGACGTAATTACGAGCAGTACTTC